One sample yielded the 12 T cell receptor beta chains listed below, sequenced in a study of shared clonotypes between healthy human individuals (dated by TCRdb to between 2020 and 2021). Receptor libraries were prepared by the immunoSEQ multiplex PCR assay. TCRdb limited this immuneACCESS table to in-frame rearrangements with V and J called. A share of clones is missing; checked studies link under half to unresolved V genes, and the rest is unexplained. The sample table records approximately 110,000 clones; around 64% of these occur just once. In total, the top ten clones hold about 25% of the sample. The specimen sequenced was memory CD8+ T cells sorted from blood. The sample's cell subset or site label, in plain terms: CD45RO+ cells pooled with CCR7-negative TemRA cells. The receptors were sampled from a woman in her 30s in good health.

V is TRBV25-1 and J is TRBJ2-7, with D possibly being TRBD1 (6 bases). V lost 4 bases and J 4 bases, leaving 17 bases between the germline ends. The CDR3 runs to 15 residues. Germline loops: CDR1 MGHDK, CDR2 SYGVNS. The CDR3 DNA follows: TGTGCCAGCAGTGTACAGGGAACGGTCCCTTACGAGCAGTACTTC. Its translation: CASSVQGTVPYEQYF.

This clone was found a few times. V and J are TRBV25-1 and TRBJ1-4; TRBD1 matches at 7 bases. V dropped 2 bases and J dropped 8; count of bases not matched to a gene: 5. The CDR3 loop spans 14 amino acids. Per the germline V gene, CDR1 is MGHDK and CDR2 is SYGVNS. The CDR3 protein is CASSERQGGEKLFF. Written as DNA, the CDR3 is TGTGCCAGCAGTGAAAGACAGGGTGGCGAAAAACTGTTTTTT.

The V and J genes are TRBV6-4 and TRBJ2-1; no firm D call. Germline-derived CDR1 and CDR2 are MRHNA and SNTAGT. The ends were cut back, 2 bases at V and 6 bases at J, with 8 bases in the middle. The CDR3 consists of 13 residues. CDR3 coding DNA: TGTGCCAGCAGTGACGGCGATCGCAATGAGCAGTTCTTC. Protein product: CASSDGDRNEQFF.

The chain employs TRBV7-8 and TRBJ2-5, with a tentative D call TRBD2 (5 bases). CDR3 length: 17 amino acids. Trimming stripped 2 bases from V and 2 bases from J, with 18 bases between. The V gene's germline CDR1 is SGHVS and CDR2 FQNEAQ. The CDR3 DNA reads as TGTGCCAGCAGCTTATTACGTTTGCAGCGGAGACAAGAGACCCAGTACTTC. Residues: CASSLLRLQRRQETQYF.

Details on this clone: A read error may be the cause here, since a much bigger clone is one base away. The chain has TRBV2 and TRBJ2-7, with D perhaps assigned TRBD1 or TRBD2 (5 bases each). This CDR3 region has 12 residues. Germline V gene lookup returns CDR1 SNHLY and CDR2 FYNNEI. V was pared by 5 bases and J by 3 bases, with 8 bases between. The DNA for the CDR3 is TGTGCCAGCAGTCGGGACGGCTACGAGCAGTACTTC. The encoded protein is CASSRDGYEQYF.

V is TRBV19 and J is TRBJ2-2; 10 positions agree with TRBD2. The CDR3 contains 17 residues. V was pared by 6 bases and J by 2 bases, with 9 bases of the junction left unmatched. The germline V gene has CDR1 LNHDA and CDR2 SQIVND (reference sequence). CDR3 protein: CASRPGLAALNTGELFF. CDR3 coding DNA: TGTGCCAGTAGACCCGGACTAGCGGCCTTAAACACCGGGGAGCTGTTTTTT.

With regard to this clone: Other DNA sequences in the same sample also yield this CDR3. The CDR3 bases are TGTGCCAGCAGCCCCCCTGGCGGGAGCTCCTACAATGAGCAGTTCTTC. Encoded protein: CASSPPGGSSYNEQFF. The chain links TRBV7-9 to TRBJ2-1; 7 bases align to TRBD2. The CDR3 has 16 residues. In germline, CDR1 is SEHNR, CDR2 FQNEAQ (reference sequence). J lost 0 bases, V lost 5 bases, and 7 bases had no gene match.

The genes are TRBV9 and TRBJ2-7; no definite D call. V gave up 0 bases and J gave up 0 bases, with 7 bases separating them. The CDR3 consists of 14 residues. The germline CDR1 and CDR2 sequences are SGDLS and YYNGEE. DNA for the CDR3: TGTGCCAGCAGCGTAGACGGGTCCTCCTACGAGCAGTACTTC. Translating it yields CASSVDGSSYEQYF. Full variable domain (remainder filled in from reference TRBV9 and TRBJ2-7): DSGVTQTPKHLITATGQRVTLRCSPRSGDLSVYWYQQSLDQGLQFLIQYYNGEERAKGNILERFSAQQFPDLHSELNLSSLELGDSALYFCASSVDGSSYEQYFGPGTRLTVT.

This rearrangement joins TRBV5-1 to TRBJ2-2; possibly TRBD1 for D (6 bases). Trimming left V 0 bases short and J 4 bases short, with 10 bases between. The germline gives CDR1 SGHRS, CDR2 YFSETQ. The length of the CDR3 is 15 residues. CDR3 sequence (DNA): TGCGCCAGCAGCTTGGTACAGGGATGCACCGGGGAGCTGTTTTTT. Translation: CASSLVQGCTGELFF. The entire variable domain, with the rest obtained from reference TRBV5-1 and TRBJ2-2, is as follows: KAGVTQTPRYLIKTRGQQVTLSCSPISGHRSVSWYQQTPGQGLQFLFEYFSETQRNKGNFPGRFSGRQFSNSRSEMNVSTLELGDSALYLCASSLVQGCTGELFFGEGSRLTVL.

DNA of the CDR3: TGTGCCAGCACTAACAGGGCCGGCTCTGGGGCCAACGTCCTGACTTTC. Encoded protein: CASTNRAGSGANVLTF. The chain links TRBV10-3 to TRBJ2-6; the D gene is possibly TRBD1 (6 bases). Per the germline V gene, CDR1 is ENHRY and CDR2 is SYGVKD. This CDR3 has 16 amino acids. The germline V and J ends were trimmed by 10 bases and 0 bases, with 16 bases remaining between them.

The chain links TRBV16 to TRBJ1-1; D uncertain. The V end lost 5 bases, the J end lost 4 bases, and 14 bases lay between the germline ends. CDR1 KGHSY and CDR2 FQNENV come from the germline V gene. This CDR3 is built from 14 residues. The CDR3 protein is CASSSSVVGTEAFF. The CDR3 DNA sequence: TGTGCCAGCAGCTCCTCGGTGGTGGGCACTGAAGCTTTCTTT.

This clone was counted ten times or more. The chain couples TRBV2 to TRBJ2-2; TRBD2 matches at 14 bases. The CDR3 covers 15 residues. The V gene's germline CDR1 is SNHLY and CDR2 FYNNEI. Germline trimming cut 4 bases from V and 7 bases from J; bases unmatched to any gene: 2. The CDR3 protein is CASSGTSGRIGELFF. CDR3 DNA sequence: TGTGCCAGCAGTGGGACTAGCGGGAGGATCGGGGAGCTGTTTTTT.